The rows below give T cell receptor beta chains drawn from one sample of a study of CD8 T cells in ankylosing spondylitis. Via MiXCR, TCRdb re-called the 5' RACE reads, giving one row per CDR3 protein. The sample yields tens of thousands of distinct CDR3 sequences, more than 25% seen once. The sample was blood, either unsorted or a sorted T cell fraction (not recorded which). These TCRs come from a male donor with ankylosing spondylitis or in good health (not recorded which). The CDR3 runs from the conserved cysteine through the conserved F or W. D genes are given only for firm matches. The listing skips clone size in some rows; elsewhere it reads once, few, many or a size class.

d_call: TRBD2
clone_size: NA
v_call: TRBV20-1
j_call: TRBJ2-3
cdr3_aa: CSATSGGAQGTDTQYF
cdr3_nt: TGCAGTGCTACGAGCGGGGGGGCTCAAGGCACAGATACGCAGTATTTT

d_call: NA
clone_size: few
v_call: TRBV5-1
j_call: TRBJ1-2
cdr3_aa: CASSAGQYYGYTF
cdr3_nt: TGCGCCAGCAGCGCTGGACAGTACTATGGCTACACCTTC

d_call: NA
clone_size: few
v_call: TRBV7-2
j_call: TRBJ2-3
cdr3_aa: CASSLAGGFGDTQYF
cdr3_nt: TGTGCCAGCAGCTTAGCGGGGGGCTTCGGGGATACGCAGTATTTT

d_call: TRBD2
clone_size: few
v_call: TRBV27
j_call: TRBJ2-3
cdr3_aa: CASSPTNSGRFLDTQYF
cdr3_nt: TGTGCCAGCAGTCCCACGAACAGCGGGAGATTTTTAGATACGCAGTATTTT

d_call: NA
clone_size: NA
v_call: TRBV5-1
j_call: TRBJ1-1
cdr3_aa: CASSFSVGRGDSTEAFF
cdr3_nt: TGCGCCAGCAGCTTTTCTGTTGGCCGGGGAGATAGCACTGAAGCTTTCTTT

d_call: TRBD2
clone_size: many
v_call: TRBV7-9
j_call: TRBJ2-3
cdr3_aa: CASSLGSGGAEDTQYF
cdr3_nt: TGTGCCAGCAGCTTAGGAAGCGGGGGGGCAGAAGATACGCAGTATTTT

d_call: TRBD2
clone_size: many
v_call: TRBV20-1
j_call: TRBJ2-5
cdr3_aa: CSAGAHGLADLQETQYF
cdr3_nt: TGCAGTGCTGGGGCTCATGGACTAGCGGACCTCCAAGAGACCCAGTACTTC

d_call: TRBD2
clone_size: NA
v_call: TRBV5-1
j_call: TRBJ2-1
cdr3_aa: CACRGGTSGSMSYNEQFF
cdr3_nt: TGCGCCTGTCGAGGGGGGACTAGCGGGAGTATGTCCTACAATGAGCAGTTCTTC

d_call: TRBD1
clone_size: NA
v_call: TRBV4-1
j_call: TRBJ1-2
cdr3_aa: CASSQEVTGGLNGYTF
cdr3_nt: TGCGCCAGCAGCCAAGAGGTGACAGGGGGTTTGAATGGCTACACCTTC

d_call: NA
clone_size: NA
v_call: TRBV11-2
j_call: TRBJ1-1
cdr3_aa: CASSFFTEAFF
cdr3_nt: TGTGCCAGCAGCTTTTTCACTGAAGCTTTCTTT

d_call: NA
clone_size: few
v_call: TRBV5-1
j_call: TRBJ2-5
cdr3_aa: CASSLIGNQETQYF
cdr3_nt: TGCGCCAGCAGCTTGATTGGGAACCAAGAGACCCAGTACTTC